The clone carrying this TCR beta chain was counted a few times. Its target is not known. The data originate from a study of T-cell memory formation after mild COVID-19. Study summary: Clusters of TCRs were largely donor specific.

Study-level findings and limits: Pre-infection memory showed some responding clones, and this suggested that cross-reactive memory joined. Clones that contracted from day 15 to 85 were balanced CD4/CD8, while later expanders leaned CD4+.

Constant-segment primers served in 5'RACE that generated TCR alpha and TCR beta cDNA libraries bearing sample barcodes and UMIs. TCRdb passed the 5' RACE reads through MiXCR, listing each CDR3 protein once. The table records nearly 250,000 distinct CDR3 sequences, just over 15% of them present only once. The CDR3 runs to 15 residues. V was clipped by 6 bases and J by 1 base; unmatched bases: 11. Per germline, CDR1 DFQATT and CDR2 SNEGSKA (reference sequence). Sequenced input: PBMCs or a T cell subset sorted from them (not recorded which). V is TRBV20-1 and J is TRBJ2-5; 7 bases line up with TRBD2. The source is an adult woman who had mild COVID-19 (a few samples of this study predate the infection). Cell type and time point are not known. CDR3 sequence (DNA): TGCAGTGCCTGGATTGGCGGGGGTGCCCAAGAGACCCAGTACTTC. Amino acids: CSAWIGGGAQETQYF.